Described below is a single T cell receptor beta chain sequence and its context. In the original analysis: Nucleated cell number was recorded as an estimate derived from reference gene primer amplification. The protocol was immunoSEQ multiplex PCR, while the TCRdb copy is restricted to in-frame clones and leaves out a portion. That table furnishes V, J and clone size, whereas the DNA furnished D and trimming. The sample yields about 190,000 clones, around four fifths seen once. This entry is derived from a study of blood T cell repertoires in COVID-19. Study overall: The analysed material was cDNA or gDNA that came from T cells, B-cell-depleted T cells, or PBMCs.

The sequence derives from a man between 45 and 60 years old with active or convalescent COVID-19. Sequenced sample: peripheral blood.

Here the CDR3 DNA reads TGTGCCAGCAGCTTAAGTCCGGGACATCTGGTCTACGAGCAGTACTTC. This translates into CASSLSPGHLVYEQYF. The genes are TRBV7-2 and TRBJ2-7, with D maybe TRBD1 (6 bases). Germline V gene lookup returns CDR1 SGHTA and CDR2 FQGNSA. The germline V and J ends were trimmed by 2 bases and 3 bases, with 17 bases remaining between them. This CDR3 is 16 amino acids long.